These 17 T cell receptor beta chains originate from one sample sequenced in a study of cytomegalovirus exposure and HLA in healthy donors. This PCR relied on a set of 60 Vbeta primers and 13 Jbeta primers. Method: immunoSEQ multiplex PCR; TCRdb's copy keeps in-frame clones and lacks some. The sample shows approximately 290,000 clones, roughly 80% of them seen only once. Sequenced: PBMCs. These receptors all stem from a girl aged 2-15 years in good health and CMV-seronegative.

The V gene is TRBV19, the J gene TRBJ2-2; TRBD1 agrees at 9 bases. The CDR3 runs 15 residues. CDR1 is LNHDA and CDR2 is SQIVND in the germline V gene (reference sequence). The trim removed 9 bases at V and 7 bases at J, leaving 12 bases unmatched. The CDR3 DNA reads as TGTGCCAGCTGTGTACAGGGGGCATTCATCGGGGAGCTGTTTTTT. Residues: CASCVQGAFIGELFF. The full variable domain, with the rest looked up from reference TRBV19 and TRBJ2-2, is DGGITQSPKYLFRKEGQNVTLSCEQNLNHDAMYWYRQDPGQGLRLIYYSQIVNDFQKGDIAEGYSVSREKKESFPLTVTSAQKNPTAFYLCASCVQGAFIGELFFGEGSRLTVL.

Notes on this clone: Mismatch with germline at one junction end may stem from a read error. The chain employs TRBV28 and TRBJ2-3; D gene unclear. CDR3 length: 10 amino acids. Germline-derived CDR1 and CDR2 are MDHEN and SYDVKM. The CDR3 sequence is CASRSDTQYF. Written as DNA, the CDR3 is TGTGCAAGCAGGAGTGATACGCAGTATTTT.

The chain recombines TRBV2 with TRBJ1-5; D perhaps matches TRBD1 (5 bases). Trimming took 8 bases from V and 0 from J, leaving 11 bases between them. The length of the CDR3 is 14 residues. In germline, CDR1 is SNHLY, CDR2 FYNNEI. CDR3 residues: CASCQTDSNQPQHF. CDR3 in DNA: TGTGCCAGCTGCCAGACAGATAGCAATCAGCCCCAGCATTTT.

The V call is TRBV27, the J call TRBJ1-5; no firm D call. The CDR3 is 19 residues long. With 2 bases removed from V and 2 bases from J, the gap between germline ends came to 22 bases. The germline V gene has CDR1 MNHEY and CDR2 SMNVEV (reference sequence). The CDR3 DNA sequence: TGTGCCAGCAGTTTAAGAAGGTTCGGACTGGGTCAGGGCAATCAGCCCCAGCATTTT. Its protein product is CASSLRRFGLGQGNQPQHF.

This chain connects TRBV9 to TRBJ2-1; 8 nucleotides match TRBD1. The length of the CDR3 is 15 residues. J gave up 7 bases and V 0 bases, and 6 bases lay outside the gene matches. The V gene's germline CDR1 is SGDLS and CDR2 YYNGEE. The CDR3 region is CASSVANRGWNEQFF. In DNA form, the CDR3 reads TGTGCCAGCAGCGTAGCTAACAGGGGGTGGAATGAGCAGTTCTTC.

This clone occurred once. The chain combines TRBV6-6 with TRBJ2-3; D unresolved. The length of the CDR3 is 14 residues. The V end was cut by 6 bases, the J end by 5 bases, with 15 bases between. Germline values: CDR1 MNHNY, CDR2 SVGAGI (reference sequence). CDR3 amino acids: CASSTALLGDTQYF. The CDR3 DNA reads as TGTGCCAGCAGCACAGCACTCCTGGGAGATACGCAGTATTTT.

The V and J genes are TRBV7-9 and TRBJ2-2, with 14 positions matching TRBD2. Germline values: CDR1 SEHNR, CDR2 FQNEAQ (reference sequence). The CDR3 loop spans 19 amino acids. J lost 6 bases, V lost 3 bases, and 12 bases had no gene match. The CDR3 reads CASSFGWTSGRTGSGELFF. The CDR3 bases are TGTGCCAGCAGCTTTGGATGGACTAGCGGGAGGACCGGGTCCGGGGAGCTGTTTTTT.

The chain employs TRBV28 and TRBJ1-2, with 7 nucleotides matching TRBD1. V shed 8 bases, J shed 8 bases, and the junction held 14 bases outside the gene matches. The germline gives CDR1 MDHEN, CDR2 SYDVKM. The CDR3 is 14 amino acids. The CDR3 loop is CASEPTGRAWGYTF. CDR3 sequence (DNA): TGTGCCAGCGAACCGACAGGGCGGGCGTGGGGCTACACCTTC.

The CDR3 bases are TGTGCCAGCGGGAAGGGCGGGACGGGAAATGAGCAGTTCTTC. It translates to CASGKGGTGNEQFF. The rearrangement uses TRBV27 and TRBJ2-1; tentative D call: TRBD2 (6 bases). V lost 8 bases, J lost 7 bases, and 18 bases lay in between. Germline-derived CDR1 and CDR2 are MNHEY and SMNVEV (reference sequence). The CDR3 is 14 amino acids.

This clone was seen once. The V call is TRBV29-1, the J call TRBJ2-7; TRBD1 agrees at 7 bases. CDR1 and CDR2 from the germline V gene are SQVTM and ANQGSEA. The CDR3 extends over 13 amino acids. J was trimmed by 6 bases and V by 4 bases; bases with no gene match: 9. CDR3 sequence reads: CSVAGQAAGEQYF. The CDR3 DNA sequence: TGCAGCGTTGCCGGACAGGCTGCCGGCGAGCAGTACTTC.

The CDR3 coding sequence is TGTGCCAGCAGTGAAAGCCGGGTTGGAGGGGCGGGAGTAAAGCCCCAGCATTTT. Translated, it gives CASSESRVGGAGVKPQHF. This chain uses TRBV6-1 with TRBJ1-5; weak D call: TRBD1 (5 bases). The germline V and J ends were trimmed by 2 bases and 8 bases, with 25 bases remaining between them. Germline V CDR1 and CDR2: MNHNS, SASEGT. CDR3 length: 18 amino acids.

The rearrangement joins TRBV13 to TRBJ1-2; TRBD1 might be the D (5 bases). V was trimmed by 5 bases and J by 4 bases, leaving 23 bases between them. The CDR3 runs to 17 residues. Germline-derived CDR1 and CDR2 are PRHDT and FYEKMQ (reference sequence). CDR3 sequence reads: CASSHKRVGVGLYGYTF. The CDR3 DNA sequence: TGTGCCAGCAGCCACAAAAGGGTAGGGGTCGGCCTCTATGGCTACACCTTC.

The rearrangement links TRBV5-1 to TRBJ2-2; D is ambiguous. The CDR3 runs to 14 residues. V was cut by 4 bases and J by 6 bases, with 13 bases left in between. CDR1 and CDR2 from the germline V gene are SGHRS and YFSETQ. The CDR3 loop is CASSQPRSPGELFF. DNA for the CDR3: TGCGCCAGCAGCCAACCCAGATCACCCGGGGAGCTGTTTTTT.

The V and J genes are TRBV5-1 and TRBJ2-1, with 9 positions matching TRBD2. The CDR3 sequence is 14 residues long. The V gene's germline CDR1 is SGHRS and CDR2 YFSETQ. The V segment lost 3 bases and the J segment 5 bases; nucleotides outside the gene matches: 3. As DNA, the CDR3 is TGCGCCAGCAGCTCGGGACTAGCCCACAATGAGCAGTTCTTC. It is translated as CASSSGLAHNEQFF.

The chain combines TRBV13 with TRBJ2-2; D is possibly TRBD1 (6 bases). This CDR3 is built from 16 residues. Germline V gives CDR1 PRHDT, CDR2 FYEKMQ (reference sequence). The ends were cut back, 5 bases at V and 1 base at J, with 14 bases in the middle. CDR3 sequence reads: CASSPPLGGNTGELFF. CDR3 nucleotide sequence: TGTGCCAGCAGCCCCCCCTTAGGGGGGAACACCGGGGAGCTGTTTTTT.

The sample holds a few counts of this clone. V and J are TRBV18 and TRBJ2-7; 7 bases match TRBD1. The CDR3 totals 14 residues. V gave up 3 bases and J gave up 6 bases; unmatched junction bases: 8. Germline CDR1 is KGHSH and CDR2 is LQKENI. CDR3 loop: CASSPRDSVREQYF. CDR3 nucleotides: TGTGCCAGCTCACCCCGGGACAGCGTTCGCGAGCAGTACTTC.

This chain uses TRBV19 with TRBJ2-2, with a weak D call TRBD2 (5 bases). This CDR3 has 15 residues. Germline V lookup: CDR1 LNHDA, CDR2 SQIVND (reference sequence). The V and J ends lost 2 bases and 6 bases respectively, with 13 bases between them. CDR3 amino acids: CASSIFSRVPGELFF. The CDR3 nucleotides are TGTGCCAGTAGTATATTCTCGAGGGTCCCCGGGGAGCTGTTTTTT. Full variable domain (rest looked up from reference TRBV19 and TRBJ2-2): DGGITQSPKYLFRKEGQNVTLSCEQNLNHDAMYWYRQDPGQGLRLIYYSQIVNDFQKGDIAEGYSVSREKKESFPLTVTSAQKNPTAFYLCASSIFSRVPGELFFGEGSRLTVL.